This T cell receptor (beta chain) was captured by sequencing in a study of T cells in Graves' hyperthyroidism and ophthalmopathy. Study outcomes and limitations: Using 13 V-J features, a model discriminated ophthalmopathy from stable hyperthyroidism.

The TCR beta CDR3 regions underwent amplification using RNA transcripts as the source. The HTBI set primed first-round TCR CDR3 RT-PCR. TCRdb re-called the multiplex PCR reads through MiXCR, storing one row per CDR3 protein. The top ten hold 8.4% of the sample, which has roughly 740,000 distinct CDR3 sequences, about 17% seen once. This clonotype was observed a handful of times. What it binds is unknown. The CDR3 spans 15 residues. Deletions cut 2 bases from V and 3 bases from J, with 14 bases between. CDR1 is SGDLS, CDR2 YYNGEE, per germline. The sample taken for sequencing was blood. This chain links TRBV9 with TRBJ1-2, with a weak D call TRBD1 (6 bases). The TCR originated in a man younger than 35 with Graves' hyperthyroidism. The CDR3 loop reads CASSVRDTRDYGYTF. The CDR3 DNA reads as TGTGCCAGCAGCGTCCGGGACACCCGGGACTATGGCTACACCTTC.